What follows are 16 T cell receptor beta chains derived from one specimen sequenced in a study of T cell responses to AZD1222 COVID-19 vaccine. Profiled with immunoSEQ multiplex PCR; TCRdb holds only in-frame clones, not every one. The top ten clones hold approximately 5% of a sample with approximately 110,000 clones, approximately 88% of them seen once. The sample in question was peripheral blood, obtained on day 0 of AZD1222 vaccination. Receptors originate from an adult in good health.

The chain links TRBV10-3 to TRBJ2-1; D uncertain. Trimming removed 2 bases from V and 3 bases from J, with 14 bases in between. This CDR3 comprises 16 residues. Germline V gene lookup returns CDR1 ENHRY and CDR2 SYGVKD. In DNA form, the CDR3 reads TGTGCCATCAGTGAGGCCAGCCTCAGGTACTACAATGAGCAGTTCTTC. Translating it yields CAISEASLRYYNEQFF.

The J gene is TRBJ1-2, the V gene TRBV5-1; no firm D call. The CDR3 length is 13 residues. Trimming stripped 3 bases from V and 4 bases from J, with 10 bases between. The germline CDR1 and CDR2 sequences are SGHRS and YFSETQ. The CDR3 loop is CASSSDGRYGYTF. CDR3 bases: TGCGCCAGCAGCTCGGACGGCCGCTATGGCTACACCTTC.

V gene TRBV6-5 combines with J gene TRBJ1-6, with a possible D match to TRBD1 (6 bases). The CDR3 is made up of 15 amino acids. V was shortened by 0 bases and J by 5 bases, with 8 bases between the two germline ends. The germline gives CDR1 MNHEY, CDR2 SVGAGI. The DNA of the CDR3 is TGTGCCAGCAGTTACTCGGGACAAAATAATTCACCCCTCCACTTT. It yields the protein CASSYSGQNNSPLHF.

V and J are TRBV2 and TRBJ1-2; no clear D. The length of the CDR3 is 12 residues. Per germline, CDR1 SNHLY and CDR2 FYNNEI. V lost 6 bases and J lost 8, with 13 bases in between. DNA for the CDR3: TGTGCCAGCAGGGAATCCTGGGAGGGCTACACCTTC. This gives the protein CASRESWEGYTF.

The chain joins TRBV19 to TRBJ1-2, with 7 bases fitting TRBD1. The germline V gene encodes CDR1 LNHDA and CDR2 SQIVND (reference sequence). The V segment lost 7 bases and the J segment 8 bases; nucleotides outside the gene matches: 7. The CDR3 runs to 12 residues. The DNA of the CDR3 is TGTGCCAGTAACAACGACAGGGTAGGCTACACCTTC. It encodes CASNNDRVGYTF.

The chain carries TRBV28 and TRBJ1-6; no reliable D call. Germline loops: CDR1 MDHEN, CDR2 SYDVKM. Trimming removed 2 bases from V and 3 bases from J, with 8 bases in between. The CDR3 has 15 residues. CDR3 amino acids: CASSLGRNYNSPLHF. The CDR3 bases are TGTGCCAGCAGTTTAGGACGGAACTATAATTCACCCCTCCACTTT.

The chain carries TRBV2 and TRBJ2-2, with a weak D call TRBD1 (5 bases). CDR1 and CDR2 (germline): SNHLY, FYNNEI. With 3 bases removed from V and 1 base from J, the gap between germline ends came to 9 bases. The CDR3 consists of 15 residues. CDR3 DNA: TGTGCCAGCAGTGACCGACAGAGGAACACCGGGGAGCTGTTTTTT. This sequence encodes CASSDRQRNTGELFF. The whole variable domain, remainder taken from reference TRBV2 and TRBJ2-2, is EPEVTQTPSHQVTQMGQEVILRCVPISNHLYFYWYRQILGQKVEFLVSFYNNEISEKSEIFDDQFSVERPDGSNFTLKIRSTKLEDSAMYFCASSDRQRNTGELFFGEGSRLTVL.

CDR3: CASRQGVVNTEAFF. DNA of the CDR3: TGTGCCAGCAGGCAGGGGGTCGTGAACACTGAAGCTTTCTTT. The V and J genes are TRBV6-5 and TRBJ1-1; 7 nucleotides line up with TRBD1. Germline CDR1 reads MNHEY; CDR2 reads SVGAGI. The CDR3 runs 14 residues. With 6 bases clipped from V and 0 bases from J, the junction kept 4 bases outside the gene matches.

CDR3 bases: TGCAGCGTTAGAGGGGACACTGAAGCTTTCTTT. This gives the protein CSVRGDTEAFF. The J gene is TRBJ1-1, the V gene TRBV29-1, with D perhaps matching TRBD1 (5 bases). V lost 5 bases and J lost 3, with 7 bases in between. The CDR3 covers 11 residues. Germline loops: CDR1 SQVTM, CDR2 ANQGSEA.

CDR3 residues: CASSFIGGYGYTF. The DNA of the CDR3 is TGTGCCAGCAGTTTTATAGGGGGCTATGGCTACACCTTC. The chain combines TRBV12-3 or TRBV12-4 with TRBJ1-2, with D perhaps matching TRBD1 (6 bases). The V end was cut by 3 bases, the J end by 4 bases, with 9 bases between. This CDR3 has 13 amino acids.

The CDR3 DNA is TGTGCCAGCAGTTACCGGACAGGGGGAACCTACGAGCAGTACTTC. It translates to CASSYRTGGTYEQYF. V and J are TRBV6-2 or TRBV6-3 and TRBJ2-7; 10 nucleotides align to TRBD1. Germline V gene sequence: CDR1 MNHEY, CDR2 SVGEGT. Unmatched junction bases numbered 3, after V lost 2 bases and J lost 2 bases. The length of the CDR3 is 15 residues.

The chain is built from TRBV18 and TRBJ1-2; 9 bases line up with TRBD1. CDR1 is KGHSH and CDR2 is LQKENI in the germline V gene. V lost 3 bases, J lost 8 bases, and 7 bases stayed unmatched. This CDR3 comprises 14 residues. The CDR3 DNA is TGTGCCAGCTCACCGATTAGACAGGGGGACGGCTACACCTTC. Amino acid sequence: CASSPIRQGDGYTF.

The V and J genes are TRBV19 and TRBJ1-5; tentatively, D is TRBD1 (5 bases). V was shortened by 6 bases and J by 4 bases, with 16 bases between the two germline ends. The CDR3 is 15 residues long. Germline V gene sequence: CDR1 LNHDA, CDR2 SQIVND (reference sequence). CDR3 residues: CASRIIGAPNQPQHF. DNA for the CDR3: TGTGCCAGTAGAATTATTGGGGCGCCGAATCAGCCCCAGCATTTT.

V usage is TRBV2 and J usage is TRBJ2-2; 7 bases are a match to TRBD1. V shed 10 bases, J shed 1 base, and the junction held 6 bases outside the gene matches. Germline CDR1 reads SNHLY; CDR2 reads FYNNEI. The CDR3 consists of 14 residues. In DNA, the CDR3 is TGTGCCAACAGAGACAGGGAGAACACCGGGGAGCTGTTTTTT. This gives the protein CANRDRENTGELFF.

V gene TRBV7-9 combines with J gene TRBJ2-5, with 8 nucleotides matching TRBD2. V lost 5 bases and J lost 5; bases outside the gene matches: 7. CDR1 and CDR2 (germline): SEHNR, FQNEAQ (reference sequence). The CDR3 runs 14 residues. In nucleotides, the CDR3 is TGTGCCAGCAGCCCCGGACTAGCCGGGGAGACCCAGTACTTC. Translating gives CASSPGLAGETQYF.

In DNA form, the CDR3 reads TGTGCCAGCAGTGTAGGGGACCTCCTAGATACGCAGTATTTT. Its translation is CASSVGDLLDTQYF. The chain combines TRBV5-5 with TRBJ2-3; D might be TRBD1 or TRBD2, each matching 5 bases. The V end was cut by 5 bases, the J end by 5 bases, with 15 bases between. The germline V gene has CDR1 SGHKS and CDR2 YYEKEE (reference sequence). This CDR3 comprises 14 residues.